Listed below are T cell receptor beta chains from one sample, sequenced in a study of blood T cell repertoires in COVID-19. The protocol was immunoSEQ multiplex PCR, while the TCRdb copy is restricted to in-frame clones and leaves out a portion. Here the sample spans roughly 130,000 clones, 70% to 85% being singletons. The sequencing input was peripheral blood. These receptors originate from a woman aged 50 to 60 with acute or convalescent COVID-19. Both conserved end residues are part of each CDR3. D genes are given only for firm matches. Part of the rows lack a size; the others show once, few, many or a class for expanded clones.

J,V,D,size,DNA,CDR3
TRBJ2-5,TRBV5-4,-,-,TGTGCCAGCAGCTTGGTCGGCCAAGAGACCCAGTACTTC,CASSLVGQETQYF
TRBJ1-4,TRBV4-1,-,-,TGCGCCAGCAGCCAAGATAAATACAGGGATGATGAAAAACTGTTTTTT,CASSQDKYRDDEKLFF
TRBJ1-2,TRBV6-5,-,-,TGTGCCAGCAGTCGGGGGGATGGCTACACCTTC,CASSRGDGYTF
TRBJ1-1,TRBV18,TRBD1,-,TGTGCCAGCTCCCAAACACAGGGGGTTGAAGCTTTCTTT,CASSQTQGVEAFF
TRBJ2-1,TRBV11-3,-,-,TGTGCCAGCAGCTTAGGTCCCACAGGCGACAATGAGCAGTTCTTC,CASSLGPTGDNEQFF
TRBJ2-1,TRBV6-4,TRBD2,few,TGTGCCAGCTCCCAAGCGGGGTACGATGAGCAGTTCTTC,CASSQAGYDEQFF
TRBJ2-7,TRBV29-1,TRBD1,-,TGCAGCGCCGGGACAGCCTTCTCCTACGAGCAGTACTTC,CSAGTAFSYEQYF
TRBJ2-3,TRBV2,-,-,TGTGCCAGCAGTAGAACTCCTACTAGCACAGATACGCAGTATTTT,CASSRTPTSTDTQYF
TRBJ2-1,TRBV9,-,few,TGTGCCAGCAGCGATACAGGGTATGGAGCGGGGACCTACAATGAGCAGTTCTTC,CASSDTGYGAGTYNEQFF
TRBJ2-3,TRBV6-5,-,-,TGTGCCAGCAGGGACAGTGGAGATACGCAGTATTTT,CASRDSGDTQYF
TRBJ1-6,TRBV5-1,-,-,TGCGCCAGCAGCTTTAGCTCCTATAATTCACCCCTCCACTTT,CASSFSSYNSPLHF